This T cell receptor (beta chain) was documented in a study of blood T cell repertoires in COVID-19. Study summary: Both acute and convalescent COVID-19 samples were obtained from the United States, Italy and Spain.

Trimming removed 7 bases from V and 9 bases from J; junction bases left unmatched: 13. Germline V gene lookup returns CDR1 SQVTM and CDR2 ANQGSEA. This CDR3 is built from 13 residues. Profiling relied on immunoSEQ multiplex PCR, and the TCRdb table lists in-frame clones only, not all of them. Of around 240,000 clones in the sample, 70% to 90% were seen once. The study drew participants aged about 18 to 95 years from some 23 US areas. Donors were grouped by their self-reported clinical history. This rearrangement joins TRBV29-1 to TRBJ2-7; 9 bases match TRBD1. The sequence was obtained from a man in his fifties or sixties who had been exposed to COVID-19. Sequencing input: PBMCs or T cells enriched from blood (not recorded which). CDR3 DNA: TGCAGCGCTCACCCTAGGACAGGGGCAGCGCAGTACGTC. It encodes CSAHPRTGAAQYV.